This section outlines one TCR beta chain sequence together with its context. Germline V gene lookup returns CDR1 LGHNA and CDR2 YSLEER. Trimming at V came to 0 bases and at J to 5 bases, leaving 9 bases not matched to a gene. This CDR3 contains 16 residues. This record belongs to a study of T cells after yellow fever vaccination. TCRdb re-derived calls from the 5' RACE reads in MiXCR, one entry per CDR3 protein. The sample has hundreds of thousands of distinct CDR3 sequences; roughly a sixth are singletons. Here the sequenced sample was PBMCs, taken before the yellow fever booster vaccination. The chain joins TRBV4-3 to TRBJ1-1, with TRBD1 matching over 7 bases. The origin of this receptor is a man younger than 35 who received the YFV17D yellow fever vaccine. CDR3 DNA: TGCGCCAGCAGCCAAGATTTGAGACAGGGAGGAACTGAAGCTTTCTTT. Protein sequence: CASSQDLRQGGTEAFF.